These 26 T cell receptor beta chains were all obtained from the same sample, sequenced in a study of cytomegalovirus exposure and HLA in healthy donors. PCR used 60 Vbeta primers and 13 Jbeta primers. Sequencing used immunoSEQ multiplex PCR; TCRdb keeps in-frame clones, though not all of them. The repertoire holds 90,000 to 140,000 clones, with about four fifths as singletons. The sequenced material came from PBMCs. These receptors were taken from a man aged 40-49 years in good health and CMV-seronegative.

This clone was observed a handful of times. The chain couples TRBV7-9 to TRBJ2-5, with a weak D call TRBD2 (5 bases). Trimming removed 0 bases at V and 1 base at J, with 12 bases between. The CDR3 covers 16 residues. CDR1 and CDR2 (germline): SEHNR, FQNEAQ (reference sequence). DNA of the CDR3: TGTGCCAGCAGCTTAGCCCTGTTGAGCGGCCAAGAGACCCAGTACTTC. Its protein product is CASSLALLSGQETQYF.

The gene calls are TRBV6-1 and TRBJ1-5; TRBD1 might be the D (5 bases). The CDR3 has 14 amino acids. The V end lost 7 bases, the J end lost 2 bases, and 12 bases lay between the germline ends. Germline CDR1 is MNHNS and CDR2 is SASEGT. CDR3 in DNA: TGTGCCAGCATTGAGTGGGGCGGCAATCAGCCCCAGCATTTT. Protein sequence: CASIEWGGNQPQHF.

This clone was observed a handful of times. V usage is TRBV5-6 and J usage is TRBJ1-4; a weak D match, TRBD1 (5 bases). Trimming left V 4 bases short and J 10 bases short, with 17 bases between. CDR3 length equals 14 residues. The germline gives CDR1 SGHDT, CDR2 YYEEEE. The CDR3 sequence is CASSPDMMGGKLFF. CDR3 DNA sequence: TGTGCCAGCAGCCCGGACATGATGGGAGGAAAACTGTTTTTT.

The chain employs TRBV2 and TRBJ1-5; D unclear. Germline-derived CDR1 and CDR2 are SNHLY and FYNNEI. The CDR3 contains 13 residues. V was shortened by 7 bases and J by 5 bases, with 12 bases between the two germline ends. CDR3 protein: CASTGSGYQPQHF. CDR3 bases: TGTGCCAGCACTGGGAGCGGGTATCAGCCCCAGCATTTT.

Concerning this clone itself: The junction departs from germline at one end; a sequencing error may be responsible. The sample has other DNA sequences that encode this CDR3 too. The chain recombines TRBV4-2 with TRBJ1-5, with a weak D call TRBD1 (5 bases). CDR3 length: 15 residues. CDR1 and CDR2 (germline): LGHNA, YNFKEQ. CDR3 region: CASSQDWGGGQPQHF. CDR3 nucleotide sequence: TGTGCCAGTAGCCAAGATTGGGGCGGCGGTCAGCCCCAGCATTTT.

This chain links TRBV10-1 with TRBJ2-2, with TRBD2 matching over 7 bases. Germline V gene data show CDR1 as WNHNN and CDR2 as SYGVQD (reference sequence). V lost 0 bases and J lost 4; bases outside the gene matches: 8. The CDR3 is 17 amino acids. The CDR3, as DNA: TGCGCCAGCAGTGAGTCTTGGCGGGAGAGTGGCACCGGGGAGCTGTTTTTT. It translates to CASSESWRESGTGELFF.

This chain connects TRBV7-9 to TRBJ2-3; 9 positions match TRBD1. The ends lost 5 bases at V and 1 base at J; junction bases unmatched: 4. Germline values: CDR1 SEHNR, CDR2 FQNEAQ (reference sequence). This CDR3 region has 15 residues. CDR3 bases: TGTGCCAGCAGCCCTCGACAGGGGGGCACAGATACGCAGTATTTT. The encoded protein is CASSPRQGGTDTQYF.

V usage is TRBV11-3 and J usage is TRBJ1-1; 7 nucleotides align to TRBD1. The V segment lost 5 bases and the J segment 8 bases; nucleotides outside the gene matches: 5. The CDR3 length is 12 residues. CDR1 and CDR2 (germline): SGHNT, YENEEA. The CDR3 DNA reads as TGTGCCAGCAGCCCCCGACAGGGAGAAGCTTTCTTT. This codes for CASSPRQGEAFF.

The chain joins TRBV19 to TRBJ2-1; 7 positions match TRBD2. In germline, CDR1 is LNHDA, CDR2 SQIVND (reference sequence). The CDR3 consists of 15 residues. V shed 4 bases, J shed 0 bases, and the junction held 3 bases outside the gene matches. DNA of the CDR3: TGTGCCAGTAGTAGGGCGGGGGTCTCCTACAATGAGCAGTTCTTC. This sequence encodes CASSRAGVSYNEQFF.

This chain uses TRBV6-5 with TRBJ2-3; maybe TRBD2 (6 bases). The CDR3 is 14 amino acids. The germline gives CDR1 MNHEY, CDR2 SVGAGI. Trimming took off 2 bases at V and 1 base at J, with 7 bases between the two ends. Here the CDR3 reads CASSYERGTDTQYF. The CDR3 DNA sequence: TGTGCCAGCAGTTACGAGCGGGGCACAGATACGCAGTATTTT.

This clone has just a few counts. The chain combines TRBV7-9 with TRBJ1-5, with 11 bases aligning to TRBD1. The J segment lost 3 bases and the V segment lost 6 bases, leaving 7 bases of the junction unmatched. The germline CDR1 and CDR2 sequences are SEHNR and FQNEAQ (reference sequence). The CDR3 has 16 residues. The CDR3 region is CASSHGQGALNQPQHF. The CDR3 DNA reads as TGTGCCAGCAGTCACGGACAGGGGGCCCTCAATCAGCCCCAGCATTTT.

This clone was counted only a few times. The same CDR3 arises from other DNA sequences in this sample as well. This sequence joins TRBV4-2 and TRBJ1-6; 9 bases line up with TRBD1. V lost 6 bases, J lost 7 bases, and 4 bases stayed unmatched. The CDR3 length is 14 residues. CDR1 LGHNA and CDR2 YNFKEQ come from the germline V gene. The CDR3 here is CASRGGQGNSPLHF. The CDR3 bases are TGTGCCAGCAGGGGAGGACAGGGGAATTCACCCCTCCACTTT.

As DNA, the CDR3 is TGTGCCAGCAGTCAGAATTGGGGGGAATTAGAGACCCAGTACTTC. Translation gives CASSQNWGELETQYF. The chain recombines TRBV27 with TRBJ2-5; D is possibly TRBD2 (6 bases). This CDR3 region has 15 residues. CDR1 and CDR2 (germline): MNHEY, SMNVEV (reference sequence). Trimming shortened V by 5 bases and J by 4 bases, and 17 bases separated the two germline ends.

CDR3 nucleotide sequence: TGTGCCAGCAGTGAATCGTCTAGCGGGAGGAGGGAGACCCAGTACTTC. As protein: CASSESSSGRRETQYF. The J gene is TRBJ2-5, the V gene TRBV25-1, with 11 positions matching TRBD2. Unmatched junction bases numbered 6, after V lost 1 base and J lost 5 bases. Germline CDR1 is MGHDK and CDR2 is SYGVNS. This CDR3 spans 16 amino acids.

This chain links TRBV19 with TRBJ2-1; TRBD2 matches 14 bases. CDR3 length: 18 amino acids. Trimming cost V 4 bases and J 5 bases; bases outside gene matches: 10. CDR1 and CDR2 from the germline V gene are LNHDA and SQIVND (reference sequence). This chain's CDR3 is CASSSGTSGRVGDNEQFF. In DNA form, the CDR3 reads TGTGCCAGTAGTAGCGGGACTAGCGGGAGAGTCGGGGACAATGAGCAGTTCTTC.

CDR3 protein: CASSPDNLFMNTEAFF. As DNA, the CDR3 is TGTGCCAGCAGTCCAGACAACCTGTTCATGAACACTGAAGCTTTCTTT. The chain combines TRBV27 with TRBJ1-1; D call uncertain. The CDR3 covers 16 residues. Germline CDR1 is MNHEY and CDR2 is SMNVEV (reference sequence). V gave up 5 bases and J gave up 0 bases, with 16 bases separating them.

This clone was seen a few times. The J gene is TRBJ2-3, the V gene TRBV5-1, with D possibly TRBD1 on 5 matching bases. V was pared by 0 bases and J by 4 bases, with 9 bases between. The CDR3 is 14 residues long. Germline V gene data show CDR1 as SGHRS and CDR2 as YFSETQ. CDR3 in amino acids: CASSLDLGADTQYF. The CDR3 coding sequence is TGCGCCAGCAGCTTGGACCTAGGGGCAGATACGCAGTATTTT.

The chain couples TRBV6-5 to TRBJ1-4; TRBD1 is a possible D gene (6 bases). The V gene lost 2 bases and the J gene lost 0 bases, with 10 bases spanning the gap. CDR1 MNHEY and CDR2 SVGAGI come from the germline V gene. CDR3 size: 16 residues. The CDR3 sequence is CASSYGGAATNEKLFF. The CDR3 nucleotides are TGTGCCAGCAGTTACGGGGGGGCTGCAACTAATGAAAAACTGTTTTTT.

The sample holds many counts of this clone. V is TRBV7-3 and J is TRBJ1-5; a weak D match, TRBD1 (6 bases). Trimming took off 5 bases at V and 3 bases at J, with 14 bases between the two ends. Germline lookup yields CDR1 SGHTA and CDR2 FQGTGA. This CDR3 spans 15 amino acids. The CDR3 region is CASSTDGTPNQPQHF. DNA for the CDR3: TGTGCCAGCAGCACCGACGGGACACCCAATCAGCCCCAGCATTTT.

The V and J genes are TRBV28 and TRBJ1-2, with TRBD1 identical over 9 bases. J gave up 8 bases and V 4 bases, and 14 bases lay outside the gene matches. Per germline, CDR1 MDHEN and CDR2 SYDVKM. The CDR3 has 16 amino acids. The CDR3 DNA sequence: TGTGCCAGCAGTTCATCCGGGACAGGGACCGTCCACGGCTACACCTTC. It specifies CASSSSGTGTVHGYTF.

The CDR3 sequence is CASSWTGTDNYGYTF. The CDR3 DNA is TGTGCCAGCTCATGGACAGGGACCGATAACTATGGCTACACCTTC. V gene TRBV18 combines with J gene TRBJ1-2; 8 bases fit TRBD1. J lost 1 base, V lost 5 bases, and 6 bases had no gene match. From germline, CDR1 is KGHSH and CDR2 LQKENI. This CDR3 spans 15 amino acids.

A word on this clone: This sample includes further DNA sequences coding for the same CDR3. The chain carries TRBV18 and TRBJ2-7; 7 bases map to TRBD1. The CDR3 sequence is 15 residues long. Germline assignment: CDR1 KGHSH and CDR2 LQKENI. V shed 6 bases and J 0 bases; nucleotides not matched to a gene: 8. CDR3 region: CASSRSRQGSYEQYF. The CDR3 DNA sequence: TGTGCCAGCTCGCGATCTCGACAGGGCTCCTACGAGCAGTACTTC.

As regards this clone: The sample contains more than one DNA sequence encoding this CDR3. The rearrangement joins TRBV29-1 to TRBJ1-1; 7 bases line up with TRBD1. The CDR3 is 13 amino acids. CDR1 and CDR2 from the germline V gene are SQVTM and ANQGSEA. The junction had 7 bases not matched to a gene; V was cut back by 3 bases and J by 6 bases. The CDR3 reads CSVDRDSLPEAFF. The CDR3 DNA reads as TGCAGCGTTGATCGGGACAGTCTACCTGAAGCTTTCTTT.

V gene TRBV28 combines with J gene TRBJ2-5; 9 positions agree with TRBD1. Trimming took 5 bases from V and 7 from J; bases not matched to a gene: 8. CDR1 and CDR2 (germline): MDHEN, SYDVKM. CDR3 length: 14 amino acids. The CDR3 protein is CASSEGQGRATQYF. The CDR3 bases are TGTGCCAGCAGTGAAGGACAGGGGAGGGCGACCCAGTACTTC.

This clone was seen a single time. V usage is TRBV5-4 and J usage is TRBJ2-3; 7 nucleotides match TRBD2. Germline trimming cut 7 bases from V and 6 bases from J; bases unmatched to any gene: 17. The CDR3 has 16 residues. Per the germline V gene, CDR1 is SGHNT and CDR2 is YYREEE (reference sequence). The CDR3: CASSWGGGRASDTQYF. CDR3 bases: TGTGCCAGCTCTTGGGGGGGTGGGAGGGCTTCGGATACGCAGTATTTT.

The chain links TRBV6-5 to TRBJ2-7; 9 nucleotides match TRBD2. This CDR3 has 14 residues. The germline V gene encodes CDR1 MNHEY and CDR2 SVGAGI. V lost 4 bases and J lost 7; bases outside the gene matches: 8. CDR3 nucleotide sequence: TGTGCCAGCAGTTGGGGACTAGCCCGCGGGGAGCAGTACTTC. Translating gives CASSWGLARGEQYF.